This TCR delta chain was observed in a study of γδ T cells in repeated Plasmodium falciparum infection. Study-level background: Over around 580 days, donors received four mosquito-bite P. falciparum NF54 infections. Timepoints: baseline, immediately before selected infections, and 21 days after every infection.

Gammadelta T cells were flow-sorted from PBMC into Vgamma9/Vdelta2+ and Vdelta2-negative populations for bulk analysis. The CDR3 is made up of 18 amino acids. CDR1 and CDR2 (germline): TVYSNPD, GDNSRS (reference sequence). Study-level findings and limits: Vgamma9/Vdelta2+ T cells showed a stable polyclonal repertoire with shared TCRgamma sequences.

TRG and TRD sequences were obtained from every sorted gammadelta sample. TCRdb reanalyzed the multiplex PCR reads using CATT. The sample lists under 60,000 delta-chain clones; 1.6% were seen once. This clone appeared many times. Its antigen remains unidentified. This DNA translates differently at residue 15 from the TCRdb protein, which is that of a much larger clone; a read error is likely, and the protein shown is the DNA's own translation. This TCR was sampled from a pool of human donors (malaria-infected and uninfected, not separated). The chain recombines TRDV3 with TRDJ1; 9 bases are shared with TRDD3. Sequencing was performed on gamma-delta T cells from blood. The CDR3 loop is CAFNRGRWGIKDTDRLIF. The DNA of the CDR3 is TGTGCCTTTAACAGGGGTCGTTGGGGGATAAAGGACACCGATAGACTCATCTTT.